The 9 T cell receptor beta chains presented below share a single source sample, sequenced in a study of response to subunit inactivated influenza vaccine. TCRdb independently ran MiXCR on the RT-PCR reads; one entry per CDR3 protein. The sample shows 650,000 to 800,000 distinct CDR3 sequences, about 15% of them seen only once. Sequenced here: PBMCs from blood, sampled around 14 days before vaccination. Receptors originate from a man aged 50 or older who received an inactivated influenza vaccine.

The chain carries TRBV6-2 or TRBV6-3 and TRBJ1-2, with TRBD1 identical over 7 bases. The V and J ends lost 6 bases and 5 bases, in that order; junction bases with no gene match: 9. The CDR3 length is 14 residues. The germline V gene has CDR1 MNHEY and CDR2 SVGEGT. The CDR3 here is CASRTGTDFYGYTF. The CDR3 DNA reads as TGTGCCAGCAGAACCGGGACAGACTTTTATGGCTACACCTTC.

V gene TRBV15 combines with J gene TRBJ2-1; 9 positions match TRBD2. The germline gives CDR1 LNHNV, CDR2 YYDKDF (reference sequence). This CDR3 has 16 residues. J gave up 2 bases and V 5 bases, and 7 bases lay outside the gene matches. The CDR3 coding sequence is TGTGCCACCAGCCCGGGACTAGCCGTAACCTACAATGAGCAGTTCTTC. Amino acids: CATSPGLAVTYNEQFF.

The sample holds one count of this clonotype. The chain carries TRBV5-1 and TRBJ1-4, with 9 bases that match TRBD1. Germline V gene data show CDR1 as SGHRS and CDR2 as YFSETQ. Unmatched junction bases numbered 10, after V lost 2 bases and J lost 8 bases. The CDR3 totals 16 residues. The CDR3 coding sequence is TGCGCCAGCAGCTTTCAACAGGGGGCGCGTAGAGAAAAACTGTTTTTT. Translation: CASSFQQGARREKLFF.

The chain is built from TRBV20-1 and TRBJ1-1; D is ambiguous. CDR3 length: 12 amino acids. Germline loops: CDR1 DFQATT, CDR2 SNEGSKA (reference sequence). Trimming stripped 3 bases from V and 7 bases from J, with 12 bases between. CDR3 loop: CSASVRLSEAFF. Written as DNA, the CDR3 is TGCAGTGCTAGTGTACGGTTAAGTGAAGCTTTCTTT.

V and J are TRBV2 and TRBJ2-1; 10 bases are shared with TRBD2. This CDR3 contains 17 residues. In germline, CDR1 is SNHLY, CDR2 FYNNEI. Trimming took 4 bases from V and 8 from J; bases not matched to a gene: 14. CDR3 sequence: CASSAMRASGGVDEQFF. Written as DNA, the CDR3 is TGTGCCAGCAGTGCTATGAGAGCTAGCGGGGGAGTGGATGAGCAGTTCTTC.

This chain joins TRBV6-2 or TRBV6-3 and TRBJ1-3; D ambiguous. V was pared by 6 bases and J by 0 bases, with 12 bases between. The CDR3 is made up of 15 amino acids. Germline V gene sequence: CDR1 MNHEY, CDR2 SVGEGT. CDR3 residues: CASSLDASSGNTIYF. The CDR3, as DNA: TGTGCCAGCAGCTTGGACGCGAGCTCTGGAAACACCATATATTTT.

This clonotype was found a few times. The chain carries TRBV4-3 and TRBJ2-3; D gene uncertain. The CDR3 loop spans 13 amino acids. Trimming removed 1 base at V and 5 bases at J, with 7 bases between. Germline CDR1 reads LGHNA; CDR2 reads YSLEER. The CDR3 DNA reads TGCGCCAGCAGCCAAGTGTTTGGAGATACGCAGTATTTT. It translates to CASSQVFGDTQYF.

The V gene is TRBV20-1, the J gene TRBJ1-4; TRBD1 matches at 7 bases. Looked up from germline, CDR1 is DFQATT and CDR2 is SNEGSKA (reference sequence). The trim removed 4 bases at V and 4 bases at J, leaving 12 bases unmatched. The CDR3 is made up of 16 amino acids. The CDR3 DNA follows: TGCAGTGCTACCACAGGGGCAAAAGTTTATAATGAAAAACTGTTTTTT. The encoded protein is CSATTGAKVYNEKLFF.

This clonotype was detected a few times. V gene TRBV9 combines with J gene TRBJ2-1; TRBD2 matches at 10 bases. J lost 3 bases, V lost 0 bases, and 3 bases had no gene match. Germline V gives CDR1 SGDLS, CDR2 YYNGEE. The CDR3 is 16 amino acids. The CDR3 here is CASSVALAGIYNEQFF. Written as DNA, the CDR3 is TGTGCCAGCAGCGTAGCACTAGCGGGGATCTACAATGAGCAGTTCTTC.